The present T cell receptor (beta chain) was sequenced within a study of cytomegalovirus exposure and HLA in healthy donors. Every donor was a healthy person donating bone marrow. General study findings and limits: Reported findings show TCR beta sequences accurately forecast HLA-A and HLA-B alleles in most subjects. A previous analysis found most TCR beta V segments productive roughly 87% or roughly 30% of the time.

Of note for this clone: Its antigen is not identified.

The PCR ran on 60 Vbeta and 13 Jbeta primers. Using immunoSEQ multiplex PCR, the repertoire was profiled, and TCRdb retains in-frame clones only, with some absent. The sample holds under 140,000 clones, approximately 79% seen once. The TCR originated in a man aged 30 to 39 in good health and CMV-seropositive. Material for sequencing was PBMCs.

The DNA for the CDR3 is TGTGCCTGGGAGAGGTATACTGAAGCTTTCTTT. Encoded protein: CAWERYTEAFF. This rearrangement joins TRBV30 to TRBJ1-1; D gene ambiguous. This CDR3 has 11 residues. Germline V CDR1 and CDR2: GTSNPN, SVGIG (reference sequence). V lost 5 bases to trimming and J lost 5 bases, with 9 bases between them.